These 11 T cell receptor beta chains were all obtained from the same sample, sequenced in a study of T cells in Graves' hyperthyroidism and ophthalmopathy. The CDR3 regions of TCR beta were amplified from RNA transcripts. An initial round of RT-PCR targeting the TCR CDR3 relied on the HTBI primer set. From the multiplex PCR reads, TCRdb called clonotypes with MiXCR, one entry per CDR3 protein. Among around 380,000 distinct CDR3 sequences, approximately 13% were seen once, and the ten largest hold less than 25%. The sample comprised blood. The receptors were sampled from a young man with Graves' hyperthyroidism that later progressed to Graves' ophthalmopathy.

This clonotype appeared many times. The CDR3 loop reads CASSAGDRAGSPLHF. The CDR3 DNA reads as TGTGCCAGCAGCGCTGGGGACAGGGCTGGGTCACCCCTCCACTTT. This chain connects TRBV9 to TRBJ1-6; 9 bases agree with TRBD1. The ends lost 3 bases at V and 10 bases at J; junction bases unmatched: 8. Germline-derived CDR1 and CDR2 are SGDLS and YYNGEE. The CDR3 length is 15 residues.

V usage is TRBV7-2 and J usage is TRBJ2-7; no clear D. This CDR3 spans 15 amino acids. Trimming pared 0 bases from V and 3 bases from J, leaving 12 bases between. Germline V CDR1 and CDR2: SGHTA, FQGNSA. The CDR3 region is CASSLAPVGLYEQYF. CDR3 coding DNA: TGTGCCAGCAGCTTAGCGCCTGTGGGTCTCTACGAGCAGTACTTC.

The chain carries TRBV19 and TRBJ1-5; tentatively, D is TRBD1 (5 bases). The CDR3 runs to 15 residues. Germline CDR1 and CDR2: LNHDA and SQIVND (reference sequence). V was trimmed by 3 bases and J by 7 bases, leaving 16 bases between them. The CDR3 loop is CASSISVAGRQPQHF. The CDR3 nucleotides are TGTGCCAGTAGTATTTCGGTGGCAGGGCGGCAGCCCCAGCATTTT. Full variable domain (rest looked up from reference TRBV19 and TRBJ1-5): DGGITQSPKYLFRKEGQNVTLSCEQNLNHDAMYWYRQDPGQGLRLIYYSQIVNDFQKGDIAEGYSVSREKKESFPLTVTSAQKNPTAFYLCASSISVAGRQPQHFGDGTRLSIL.

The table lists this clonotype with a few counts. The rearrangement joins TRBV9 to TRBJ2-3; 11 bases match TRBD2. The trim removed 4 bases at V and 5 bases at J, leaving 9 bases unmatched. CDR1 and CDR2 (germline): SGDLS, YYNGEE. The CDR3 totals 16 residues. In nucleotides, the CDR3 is TGTGCCAGCAGCCCAATAGCGGGGGGGCGAAAAGATACGCAGTATTTT. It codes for CASSPIAGGRKDTQYF.

DNA of the CDR3: TGTGCCAGCAGCTTAGCGCGGGACAGGGCACGTTCAGGACAGGAGTACTTC. Protein sequence: CASSLARDRARSGQEYF. The rearrangement links TRBV7-8 to TRBJ2-7, with 9 positions matching TRBD1. J lost 11 bases, V lost 0 bases, and 17 bases had no gene match. The CDR3 has 17 residues. Germline loops: CDR1 SGHVS, CDR2 FQNEAQ.

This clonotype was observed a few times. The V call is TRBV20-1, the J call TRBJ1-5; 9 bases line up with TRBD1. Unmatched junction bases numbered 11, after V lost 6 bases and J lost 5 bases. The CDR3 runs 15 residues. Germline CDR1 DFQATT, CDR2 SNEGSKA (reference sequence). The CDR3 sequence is CSATSDRGFDQPQHF. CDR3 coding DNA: TGCAGTGCAACGTCCGACAGGGGGTTTGATCAGCCCCAGCATTTT.

CDR3 region: CSVGGGLYGYTF. The DNA for the CDR3 is TGCAGCGTGGGAGGGGGCCTCTATGGCTACACCTTC. This chain uses TRBV29-1 with TRBJ1-2; 7 bases match TRBD1. The CDR3 runs to 12 residues. Losses at the gene ends were 6 bases for V and 4 bases for J; bases not matched to a gene: 5. The germline CDR1 and CDR2 sequences are SQVTM and ANQGSEA. The full variable domain, completed using reference TRBV29-1 and TRBJ1-2, is SAVISQKPSRDICQRGTSLTIQCQVDSQVTMMFWYRQQPGQSLTLIATANQGSEATYESGFVIDKFPISRPNLTFSTLTVSNMSPEDSSIYLCSVGGGLYGYTFGSGTRLTVV.

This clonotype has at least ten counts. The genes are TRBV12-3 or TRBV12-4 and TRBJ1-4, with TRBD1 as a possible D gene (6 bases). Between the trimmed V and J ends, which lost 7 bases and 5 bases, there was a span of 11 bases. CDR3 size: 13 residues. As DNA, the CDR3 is TGTGCCAGCACGGACAGACGAAATGAAAAACTGTTTTTT. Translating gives CASTDRRNEKLFF.

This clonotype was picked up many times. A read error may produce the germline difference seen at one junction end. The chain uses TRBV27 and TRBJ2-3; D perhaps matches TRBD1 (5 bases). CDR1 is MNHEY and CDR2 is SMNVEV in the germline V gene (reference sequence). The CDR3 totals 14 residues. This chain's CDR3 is CASSLAGFTNTQYF. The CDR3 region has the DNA TGTGCCAGCAGTTTAGCAGGGTTCACAAATACGCAGTATTTT.

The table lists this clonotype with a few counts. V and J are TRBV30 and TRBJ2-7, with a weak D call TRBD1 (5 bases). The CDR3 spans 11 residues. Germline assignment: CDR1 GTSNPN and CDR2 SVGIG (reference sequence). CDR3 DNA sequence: TGTGCGTGGGGCCCCTACTACGAGCAGTACTTC. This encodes CAWGPYYEQYF.

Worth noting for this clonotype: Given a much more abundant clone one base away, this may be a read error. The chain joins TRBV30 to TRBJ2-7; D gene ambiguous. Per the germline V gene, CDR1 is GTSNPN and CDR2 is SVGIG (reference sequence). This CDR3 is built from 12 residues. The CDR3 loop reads CAWSIRAYGQYF. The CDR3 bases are TGTGCCTGGAGTATCAGAGCCTACGGGCAGTACTTC.